Below are 29 T cell receptor beta chains sequenced from a single sample in a study of OX40 agonist ivuxolimab in advanced cancers. Sequencing used immunoSEQ multiplex PCR; TCRdb keeps in-frame clones, though not all of them. The table has 15,000 to 20,000 clones, roughly 90% seen once. The source was CD4+ or CD8+ T cells sorted from blood, collected in a trial of the OX40 agonist ivuxolimab. These receptors originate from an adult with an advanced solid tumor such as melanoma, head and neck, liver or kidney cancer.

V is TRBV6-5 and J is TRBJ2-1; TRBD2 is a possible D gene (5 bases). Germline CDR1 reads MNHEY; CDR2 reads SVGAGI. The V and J ends lost 0 bases and 7 bases respectively, with 10 bases between them. The CDR3 sequence is 14 residues long. For the CDR3, the DNA is TGTGCCAGCAGTTACTCCCGGCGGACTAATGAGCAGTTCTTC. Translation gives CASSYSRRTNEQFF.

The chain employs TRBV5-4 and TRBJ2-1; 13 bases align to TRBD2. The CDR3 has 16 amino acids. CDR1 and CDR2 (germline): SGHNT, YYREEE (reference sequence). The V and J ends lost 0 bases and 15 bases, in that order; junction bases with no gene match: 12. The DNA of the CDR3 is TGTGCCAGCAGCTTGGCCCCCCGGACTAGCGGGAGTAAACCGTTCTTC. Protein product: CASSLAPRTSGSKPFF.

The rearrangement links TRBV10-3 to TRBJ2-7; 9 bases fit TRBD1. CDR3 length: 14 amino acids. V lost 8 bases to trimming and J lost 1 base; unmatched junction nucleotides: 6. Germline V gene data show CDR1 as ENHRY and CDR2 as SYGVKD. The CDR3 spells CAIGRTGDSYEQYF. The CDR3 DNA reads as TGTGCCATCGGTAGGACAGGGGATTCCTACGAGCAGTACTTC.

This chain links TRBV28 with TRBJ1-2, with 8 bases aligning to TRBD1. After removal of 6 bases from V and 7 bases from J, the junction contained 7 bases not matched to a gene. In germline, CDR1 is MDHEN, CDR2 SYDVKM. The CDR3 is 13 residues long. The CDR3 bases are TGTGCCAGCAGCTCGGGACAGGTCCTTGGCTACACCTTC. Its protein is CASSSGQVLGYTF.

This chain connects TRBV15 to TRBJ2-1, with TRBD2 matching over 7 bases. V shed 0 bases and J 2 bases; nucleotides not matched to a gene: 7. Germline loops: CDR1 LNHNV, CDR2 YYDKDF (reference sequence). The CDR3 is 17 amino acids. In DNA, the CDR3 is TGTGCCACCAGCAGAGATAAAAGCCTAGCGGCCTACAATGAGCAGTTCTTC. It specifies CATSRDKSLAAYNEQFF.

The chain's CDR3 is CASSPVGATGNTEAFF. CDR3 in DNA: TGTGCCAGCTCACCTGTGGGGGCGACGGGGAACACTGAAGCTTTCTTT. The chain carries TRBV18 and TRBJ1-1, with D possibly matching TRBD1 (6 bases). Germline V gene lookup returns CDR1 KGHSH and CDR2 LQKENI. This CDR3 is built from 16 residues. V was shortened by 3 bases and J by 1 base, with 15 bases between the two germline ends.

The chain combines TRBV4-2 with TRBJ1-4, with 11 bases matching TRBD1. V was clipped by 8 bases and J by 8 bases; unmatched bases: 4. Germline V CDR1 and CDR2: LGHNA, YNFKEQ. This CDR3 spans 13 amino acids. The CDR3 loop reads CASGTGGREKLFF. DNA of the CDR3: TGTGCCAGCGGGACAGGGGGAAGGGAAAAACTGTTTTTT.

This chain links TRBV7-3 with TRBJ2-2, with D possibly matching TRBD1 (5 bases). The germline V gene has CDR1 SGHTA and CDR2 FQGTGA. The V end was cut by 5 bases, the J end by 4 bases, with 11 bases between. The CDR3 sequence is 14 residues long. The CDR3 nucleotides are TGTGCCAGCAGCCTTGGGGCAGGCACCGGGGAGCTGTTTTTT. This encodes CASSLGAGTGELFF. The full variable domain, rest sourced from reference TRBV7-3 and TRBJ2-2, is GAGVSQTPSNKVTEKGKYVELRCDPISGHTALYWYRQSLGQGPEFLIYFQGTGAADDSGLPNDRFFAVRPEGSVSTLKIQRTERGDSAVYLCASSLGAGTGELFFGEGSRLTVL.

The chain links TRBV19 to TRBJ1-2; possible D gene TRBD1, 6 bases. Trimming left V 6 bases short and J 4 bases short, with 18 bases between. Germline V gene lookup returns CDR1 LNHDA and CDR2 SQIVND (reference sequence). The CDR3 contains 15 residues. This CDR3 is CASSEQPGVPYGYTF. The CDR3 DNA is TGTGCCAGTAGCGAACAACCAGGGGTCCCCTATGGCTACACCTTC.

The V gene is TRBV13, the J gene TRBJ1-2; D is undetermined. The CDR3 has 14 residues. V gave up 0 bases and J gave up 3 bases, with 8 bases separating them. Per germline, CDR1 PRHDT and CDR2 FYEKMQ (reference sequence). CDR3 in DNA: TGTGCCAGCAGCTTAGGTCGAGGAGACTATGGCTACACCTTC. Amino acids: CASSLGRGDYGYTF.

This chain joins TRBV7-2 and TRBJ2-1; TRBD1 aligns across 7 bases. V was pared by 5 bases and J by 4 bases, with 8 bases of the junction left unmatched. This CDR3 is 15 amino acids long. Germline CDR1 SGHTA, CDR2 FQGNSA. Written as DNA, the CDR3 is TGTGCCAGCAGCCGATCGGGACAGATATACAATGAGCAGTTCTTC. It codes for CASSRSGQIYNEQFF.

The J gene is TRBJ1-4, the V gene TRBV19, with TRBD1 matching over 9 bases. The trim removed 4 bases at V and 8 bases at J, leaving 8 bases unmatched. CDR1 and CDR2 (germline): LNHDA, SQIVND (reference sequence). The length of the CDR3 is 15 residues. CDR3 region: CASSKMGQGGEKLFF. CDR3 nucleotide sequence: TGTGCCAGTAGTAAGATGGGACAGGGAGGCGAAAAACTGTTTTTT.

Only a few counts were recorded for this clone. The chain uses TRBV27 and TRBJ1-5, with D unresolved. Trimming stripped 6 bases from V and 4 bases from J, with 7 bases between. The CDR3 length is 12 residues. Per germline, CDR1 MNHEY and CDR2 SMNVEV (reference sequence). The CDR3 protein is CASRRQNQPQHF. Written as DNA, the CDR3 is TGTGCCAGCAGGAGGCAGAATCAGCCCCAGCATTTT.

The CDR3 is CASSFGAAYNEQFF. CDR3 nucleotide sequence: TGTGCCAGCAGTTTTGGAGCGGCCTACAATGAGCAGTTCTTC. The gene calls are TRBV27 and TRBJ2-1; maybe TRBD2 (5 bases). CDR1 and CDR2 from the germline V gene are MNHEY and SMNVEV (reference sequence). The CDR3 is 14 residues long. V was trimmed by 3 bases and J by 2 bases, leaving 8 bases between them.

This chain joins TRBV5-1 and TRBJ2-7; 9 nucleotides align to TRBD2. V was pared by 1 base and J by 3 bases, with 2 bases of the junction left unmatched. The CDR3 consists of 14 residues. The germline V gene has CDR1 SGHRS and CDR2 YFSETQ. The CDR3 loop is CASSLSSGSYEQYF. The CDR3 coding sequence is TGCGCCAGCAGCTTGAGTAGCGGGAGCTACGAGCAGTACTTC.

This rearrangement joins TRBV6-1 to TRBJ2-3; 9 bases align to TRBD2. This CDR3 has 13 amino acids. Germline lookup yields CDR1 MNHNS and CDR2 SASEGT. V gave up 8 bases and J gave up 2 bases; unmatched junction bases: 2. The CDR3 spells CASLAGDTDTQYF. As DNA, the CDR3 is TGTGCCAGCTTAGCGGGAGACACAGATACGCAGTATTTT.

The V call is TRBV5-4, the J call TRBJ2-3; tentatively, D is TRBD1 (7 bases). This CDR3 has 14 residues. Germline V lookup: CDR1 SGHNT, CDR2 YYREEE (reference sequence). The V and J ends lost 7 bases and 2 bases respectively, with 14 bases between them. DNA for the CDR3: TGTGCCAGCGGCGTCAGGGGGGTCACAGATACGCAGTATTTT. It is translated as CASGVRGVTDTQYF.

This sequence joins TRBV10-2 and TRBJ2-7; 11 bases are shared with TRBD2. The V and J ends lost 7 bases and 1 base, in that order; junction bases with no gene match: 6. Germline V gene sequence: CDR1 WSHSY, CDR2 SAAADI. The CDR3 is 15 residues long. CDR3 in amino acids: CASKQTSGESYEQYF. The CDR3 DNA follows: TGCGCCAGCAAGCAGACTAGCGGGGAATCCTACGAGCAGTACTTC.

The chain links TRBV6-1 to TRBJ2-7, with TRBD2 matching over 13 bases. The CDR3 length is 14 residues. V was pared by 8 bases and J by 5 bases, with 6 bases of the junction left unmatched. Germline V CDR1 and CDR2: MNHNS, SASEGT. The CDR3 region is CASCGTSGTNEQYF. The CDR3, as DNA: TGTGCCAGCTGTGGGACTAGCGGGACAAACGAGCAGTACTTC.

The CDR3 sequence is CASTPRGKQETQYF. DNA for the CDR3: TGTGCCAGCACCCCGAGAGGAAAACAAGAGACCCAGTACTTC. The V and J genes are TRBV11-1 and TRBJ2-5; no clear D gene. V was pared by 7 bases and J by 2 bases, with 14 bases between. CDR3 length: 14 amino acids. CDR1 is SGHAT, CDR2 FQDESV, per germline (reference sequence).

Notes on this clone: The germline gene is not matched at one end of the junction; a read error may be the cause. The CDR3 sequence is CSVGSGYQETRYF. The CDR3 bases are TGCAGCGTTGGTTCTGGGTACCAAGAGACCCGGTACTTC. This chain uses TRBV29-1 with TRBJ2-5; unclear D gene. The CDR3 spans 13 residues. Looked up from germline, CDR1 is SQVTM and CDR2 is ANQGSEA.

The V gene is TRBV5-1, the J gene TRBJ1-3; TRBD1 matches at 7 bases. The CDR3 extends over 15 amino acids. Germline CDR1 is SGHRS and CDR2 is YFSETQ. V shed 6 bases, J shed 2 bases, and the junction held 8 bases outside the gene matches. This CDR3 is CASNCTGEPGNTIYF. The CDR3 DNA sequence: TGCGCCAGCAACTGTACAGGGGAACCTGGAAACACCATATATTTT.

About this clone itself: At the DNA level, this CDR3 is encoded by other sequences in the same sample as well. V is TRBV5-4 and J is TRBJ2-7; 9 nucleotides line up with TRBD1. The CDR3 runs 13 residues. Germline trimming cut 1 base from V and 5 bases from J; bases unmatched to any gene: 1. In germline, CDR1 is SGHNT, CDR2 YYREEE (reference sequence). The chain's CDR3 is CASSLTGGNEQYF. The CDR3 DNA follows: TGTGCCAGCAGCTTGACAGGGGGCAACGAGCAGTACTTC. The whole variable domain, filled in from reference TRBV5-4 and TRBJ2-7, reads ETGVTQSPTHLIKTRGQQVTLRCSSQSGHNTVSWYQQALGQGPQFIFQYYREEENGRGNFPPRFSGLQFPNYSSELNVNALELDDSALYLCASSLTGGNEQYFGPGTRLTVT.

The rearrangement links TRBV27 to TRBJ1-5; no firm D call. This CDR3 region has 12 residues. V shed 4 bases and J shed 3 bases, with 4 bases lying between them. Germline V gene data show CDR1 as MNHEY and CDR2 as SMNVEV (reference sequence). This CDR3 is CASSSNNQPQHF. The CDR3 DNA reads TGTGCCAGCAGTTCGAACAATCAGCCCCAGCATTTT.

The chain combines TRBV7-2 with TRBJ2-2; 13 bases agree with TRBD2. The CDR3 runs 15 residues. V trimming: 4 bases; J trimming: 9 bases; junction bases outside the gene matches: 5. Per the germline V gene, CDR1 is SGHTA and CDR2 is FQGNSA. CDR3 in amino acids: CASSYGTSGNWELFF. CDR3 bases: TGTGCCAGCAGCTATGGGACTAGCGGGAACTGGGAGCTGTTTTTT. The entire variable domain, with the rest obtained from reference TRBV7-2 and TRBJ2-2, is as follows: GAGVSQSPSNKVTEKGKDVELRCDPISGHTALYWYRQSLGQGLEFLIYFQGNSAPDKSGLPSDRFSAERTGGSVSTLTIQRTQQEDSAVYLCASSYGTSGNWELFFGEGSRLTVL.

V is TRBV5-1 and J is TRBJ2-5; D not resolved. The CDR3 has 14 residues. Germline lookup yields CDR1 SGHRS and CDR2 YFSETQ. The ends were cut back, 3 bases at V and 1 base at J, with 10 bases in the middle. CDR3 nucleotide sequence: TGCGCCAGCAGCTCCTTCGTGGGCCAAGAGACCCAGTACTTC. It codes for CASSSFVGQETQYF.

V gene TRBV7-9 combines with J gene TRBJ2-1, with TRBD1 matching 8 bases. Per germline, CDR1 SEHNR and CDR2 FQNEAQ (reference sequence). There are 13 residues in the CDR3. V lost 5 bases and J lost 7; bases outside the gene matches: 4. For the CDR3, the DNA is TGTGCCAGCAGCCGGGACAGGTCAAATGAGCAGTTCTTC. It yields the protein CASSRDRSNEQFF.

CDR3 loop: CATSLGAEVDYGYTF. The CDR3 nucleotides read TGTGCCACCAGCTTAGGGGCGGAGGTGGACTATGGCTACACCTTC. The V and J genes are TRBV15 and TRBJ1-2; TRBD1 is a possible D gene (5 bases). V lost 5 bases, J lost 3 bases, and 16 bases lay in between. This CDR3 spans 15 amino acids. Germline V gives CDR1 LNHNV, CDR2 YYDKDF (reference sequence).

The chain uses TRBV7-3 and TRBJ2-2, with D possibly being TRBD2 (5 bases). Trimming removed 2 bases at V and 2 bases at J, with 6 bases between. The CDR3 contains 14 residues. Germline-derived CDR1 and CDR2 are SGHTA and FQGTGA. Here the CDR3 reads CASSLRGNTGELFF. The CDR3 DNA is TGTGCCAGCAGCTTACGGGGAAACACCGGGGAGCTGTTTTTT.